The source of this T cell receptor (beta chain) is a study of CD8 T cells in ankylosing spondylitis. This clonotype was found a few times. TCRdb called the 5' RACE reads again in MiXCR, with one record for every CDR3 protein. The sample includes 150,000 to 200,000 distinct CDR3 sequences, approximately 10% of them seen just once. The sequencing input was blood, either unsorted or a sorted T cell fraction (not recorded which). The sequence derives from a male donor with ankylosing spondylitis or in good health (not recorded which).

The CDR3 nucleotides are TGTGCCAGCAGTTATAGGGAGTACAATGAGCAGTTCTTC. Residues: CASSYREYNEQFF. The chain has TRBV6-5 and TRBJ2-1, with D perhaps matching TRBD2 (5 bases). V lost 3 bases and J 4 bases, leaving 7 bases between the germline ends. The CDR3 sequence is 13 residues long. The germline V gene encodes CDR1 MNHEY and CDR2 SVGAGI.